This entry lists 32 T cell receptor beta chains sequenced from one sample in a study of cytomegalovirus exposure and HLA in healthy donors. The PCR contained 60 Vbeta and 13 Jbeta primers. TCRdb's table, derived via immunoSEQ multiplex PCR, lists solely in-frame clones and lacks some. The sample has approximately 150,000 clones, 55% to 75% seen once. Sequencing input: PBMCs. The origin of the receptors is a human donor in good health.

This clone was seen a handful of times. The V and J genes are TRBV7-6 and TRBJ1-2, with 9 nucleotides matching TRBD1. The trim removed 5 bases at V and 7 bases at J, leaving 11 bases unmatched. The CDR3 is 15 amino acids. Germline CDR1 SGHVS, CDR2 FNYEAQ. The CDR3 loop reads CASSPNPGQGGGYTF. DNA for the CDR3: TGTGCCAGCAGCCCGAACCCGGGACAGGGAGGTGGCTACACCTTC. The full variable domain, its missing parts supplied by reference TRBV7-6 and TRBJ1-2, is GAGVSQSPRYKVTKRGQDVALRCDPISGHVSLYWYRQALGQGPEFLTYFNYEAQQDKSGLPNDRFSAERPEGSISTLTIQRTEQRDSAMYRCASSPNPGQGGGYTFGSGTRLTVV.

The rearrangement joins TRBV5-1 to TRBJ1-2; 9 positions agree with TRBD1. The V and J ends lost 4 bases and 8 bases, in that order; junction bases with no gene match: 15. The CDR3 is 16 amino acids. Germline V gene data show CDR1 as SGHRS and CDR2 as YFSETQ. DNA for the CDR3: TGCGCCAGCAGCCCGGACAGGGGAGATGGGGTCTACGGCTACACCTTC. Its protein is CASSPDRGDGVYGYTF.

This rearrangement joins TRBV2 to TRBJ2-5; the D gene is possibly TRBD1 (5 bases). The CDR3 is made up of 16 amino acids. Per germline, CDR1 SNHLY and CDR2 FYNNEI. Trimming stripped 1 base from V and 0 bases from J, with 12 bases between. CDR3 DNA sequence: TGTGCCAGCAGTGAAGGTCAGGGCATGTACCAAGAGACCCAGTACTTC. Translating it yields CASSEGQGMYQETQYF.

This clone was counted only a few times. V is TRBV14 and J is TRBJ2-5; 9 bases agree with TRBD2. The DNA end lines up better with TRBJ2-7; the J call may be wrong. Germline V lookup: CDR1 SGHDN, CDR2 FVKESK. The CDR3 loop spans 14 amino acids. DNA of the CDR3: TGTGCCAGCAGCCTCGTAGCGGGAGACCACGAGCAGTACTTC. It translates to CASSLVAGDHEQYF.

As DNA, the CDR3 is TGTGCCAGCTCACGCGGACAGGGGGAGACCCAGTACTTC. It is translated as CASSRGQGETQYF. The V call is TRBV18, the J call TRBJ2-5, with 9 bases fitting TRBD1. V gave up 4 bases and J gave up 5 bases; unmatched junction bases: 2. Germline V gene sequence: CDR1 KGHSH, CDR2 LQKENI. The length of the CDR3 is 13 residues.

A single count supports this clone. This chain joins TRBV6-5 and TRBJ1-1; a weak D match, TRBD1 (6 bases). V was trimmed by 7 bases and J by 1 base, leaving 13 bases between them. Germline V gene lookup returns CDR1 MNHEY and CDR2 SVGAGI. The CDR3 has 14 residues. CDR3 region: CASMIGGENTEAFF. In DNA form, the CDR3 reads TGTGCCAGCATGATAGGGGGTGAGAACACTGAAGCTTTCTTT.

This clone showed up just once. The CDR3, as DNA: TGTGCCAGCAGCCTTACAAGGACAGCTTTTAGCAATCAGCCCCAGCATTTT. Translating gives CASSLTRTAFSNQPQHF. The J gene is TRBJ1-5, the V gene TRBV7-9; tentatively, D is TRBD1 (6 bases). Germline-derived CDR1 and CDR2 are SEHNR and FQNEAQ (reference sequence). This CDR3 is built from 17 residues. V lost 5 bases and J 0 bases, leaving 17 bases between the germline ends.

The V and J genes are TRBV27 and TRBJ1-6, with D possibly TRBD1 on 5 matching bases. Per the germline V gene, CDR1 is MNHEY and CDR2 is SMNVEV (reference sequence). The V end lost 6 bases, the J end lost 0 bases, and 24 bases lay between the germline ends. CDR3 length equals 20 residues. This CDR3 reads CASSINGRGLLSSYNSPLHF. CDR3 in DNA: TGTGCCAGCAGCATCAACGGGAGGGGTTTATTGAGCTCCTATAATTCACCCCTCCACTTT.

This chain joins TRBV27 and TRBJ2-1, with D possibly TRBD2 on 5 matching bases. V lost 6 bases and J 10 bases, leaving 10 bases between the germline ends. In germline, CDR1 is MNHEY, CDR2 SMNVEV (reference sequence). The CDR3 consists of 11 residues. CDR3 amino acids: CASRWEWEQFF. Written as DNA, the CDR3 is TGTGCCAGCAGATGGGAGTGGGAGCAGTTCTTC.

The chain uses TRBV5-1 and TRBJ2-7; 7 bases fit TRBD2. Germline lookup yields CDR1 SGHRS and CDR2 YFSETQ. V lost 2 bases to trimming and J lost 2 bases; unmatched junction nucleotides: 4. The CDR3 totals 14 residues. CDR3 in amino acids: CASSLFRGAYEQYF. The CDR3 DNA is TGCGCCAGCAGCTTATTCCGGGGGGCCTACGAGCAGTACTTC.

V usage is TRBV2 and J usage is TRBJ2-7, with 7 bases fitting TRBD1. J lost 3 bases, V lost 9 bases, and 11 bases had no gene match. There are 14 residues in the CDR3. Per germline, CDR1 SNHLY and CDR2 FYNNEI. The CDR3 sequence is CARSSGTEGYEQYF. CDR3 nucleotide sequence: TGTGCCAGAAGCTCCGGGACAGAAGGCTACGAGCAGTACTTC.

The CDR3 DNA sequence: TGTGCCAGCAGCTCGGACAGTTTGAACACTGAAGCTTTCTTT. This translates into CASSSDSLNTEAFF. V and J are TRBV11-3 and TRBJ1-1; D perhaps matches TRBD1 (6 bases). V was trimmed by 4 bases and J by 0 bases, leaving 9 bases between them. The CDR3 consists of 14 residues. The germline V gene has CDR1 SGHNT and CDR2 YENEEA.

The chain employs TRBV28 and TRBJ1-1; 7 nucleotides match TRBD1. The CDR3 extends over 14 amino acids. V gave up 10 bases and J gave up 2 bases; unmatched junction bases: 10. CDR1 and CDR2 (germline): MDHEN, SYDVKM. The CDR3 DNA is TGTGCCACCCACAGGGGTTTAGGAAACACTGAAGCTTTCTTT. Amino acids: CATHRGLGNTEAFF.

This clone was found a few times. J is TRBJ1-1 and V is TRBV6-6; D is ambiguous. The V end was cut by 6 bases, the J end by 3 bases, with 11 bases between. Germline loops: CDR1 MNHNY, CDR2 SVGAGI (reference sequence). The CDR3 has 13 residues. CDR3 in amino acids: CASSLSRDTEAFF. CDR3 DNA: TGTGCCAGCAGCCTCAGTCGGGACACTGAAGCTTTCTTT.

The chain is built from TRBV5-6 and TRBJ2-7; TRBD2 matches at 8 bases. Germline CDR1 SGHDT, CDR2 YYEEEE. There are 15 residues in the CDR3. The V segment lost 0 bases and the J segment 3 bases; nucleotides outside the gene matches: 5. This CDR3 is CASSLGAAGGYEQYF. The CDR3 nucleotides read TGTGCCAGCAGCTTGGGAGCGGCGGGGGGCTACGAGCAGTACTTC.

The V gene is TRBV30, the J gene TRBJ1-3; tentatively, D is TRBD1 (5 bases). The CDR3 sequence is 14 residues long. Germline V gene data show CDR1 as GTSNPN and CDR2 as SVGIG (reference sequence). V dropped 0 bases and J dropped 2 bases, with 8 bases sitting between them. The CDR3 sequence: CAWSVGGAGNTIYF. In DNA, the CDR3 is TGTGCCTGGAGTGTAGGAGGGGCTGGAAACACCATATATTTT. The complete variable domain, with remaining parts taken from reference TRBV30 and TRBJ1-3, reads SQTIHQWPATLVQPVGSPLSLECTVEGTSNPNLYWYRQAAGRGLQLLFYSVGIGQISSEVPQNLSASRPQDRQFILSSKKLLLSDSGFYLCAWSVGGAGNTIYFGEGSWLTVV.

The chain employs TRBV27 and TRBJ2-4; 7 positions agree with TRBD1. J was trimmed by 2 bases and V by 5 bases; bases with no gene match: 3. The germline gives CDR1 MNHEY, CDR2 SMNVEV (reference sequence). The CDR3 length is 14 residues. In DNA, the CDR3 is TGTGCCAGCAGTCCGGACAGGACCAAAAACATTCAGTACTTC. Translation: CASSPDRTKNIQYF.

The rearrangement joins TRBV7-3 to TRBJ2-1, with 9 nucleotides matching TRBD1. Germline loops: CDR1 SGHTA, CDR2 FQGTGA. V dropped 5 bases and J dropped 5; count of bases not matched to a gene: 10. The length of the CDR3 is 16 residues. The CDR3 coding sequence is TGTGCCAGCAGCCCTCATACGGGACAGGGCAACAATGAGCAGTTCTTC. It specifies CASSPHTGQGNNEQFF.

This clone was recorded a few times. CDR3 in amino acids: CASRDRFVSYQETQYF. CDR3 in DNA: TGTGCCAGCAGGGACAGATTTGTTTCGTACCAAGAGACCCAGTACTTC. The chain couples TRBV2 to TRBJ2-5, with a weak D call TRBD1 (6 bases). V was shortened by 6 bases and J by 0 bases, with 17 bases between the two germline ends. The CDR3 totals 16 residues. Germline V gene lookup returns CDR1 SNHLY and CDR2 FYNNEI.

The V and J genes are TRBV9 and TRBJ2-1; the D gene is possibly TRBD1 (6 bases). The V end lost 0 bases, the J end lost 9 bases, and 19 bases lay between the germline ends. Looked up from germline, CDR1 is SGDLS and CDR2 is YYNGEE. The CDR3 length is 16 residues. Written as DNA, the CDR3 is TGTGCCAGCAGCGTAGCAGGGGCACCACAGTTGGGTGAGCAGTTCTTC. Its protein is CASSVAGAPQLGEQFF.

The chain joins TRBV7-3 to TRBJ2-1; TRBD2 aligns across 8 bases. Unmatched junction bases numbered 18, after V lost 6 bases and J lost 2 bases. This CDR3 is built from 19 residues. The V gene's germline CDR1 is SGHTA and CDR2 FQGTGA. CDR3 sequence (DNA): TGTGCCAGCAGTCTAAGGGTGGGCGGGGGGATGCATACCTACAATGAGCAGTTCTTC. It specifies CASSLRVGGGMHTYNEQFF.

J is TRBJ1-3 and V is TRBV18; TRBD1 matches at 9 bases. The ends lost 3 bases at V and 4 bases at J; junction bases unmatched: 4. Germline V gives CDR1 KGHSH, CDR2 LQKENI. This CDR3 is 15 amino acids long. CDR3 in amino acids: CASSPGQGSGNTIYF. The CDR3 nucleotides read TGTGCCAGCTCACCCGGACAGGGGTCCGGAAACACCATATATTTT.

V is TRBV27 and J is TRBJ1-4; no definite D call. Trimming cost V 1 base and J 7 bases, with 13 bases left between them. Germline V gene sequence: CDR1 MNHEY, CDR2 SMNVEV (reference sequence). The CDR3 extends over 15 amino acids. CDR3 sequence (DNA): TGTGCCAGCAGTTTATTGGAGGGCGCGGGTGAAAAACTGTTTTTT. Translated: CASSLLEGAGEKLFF.

This chain links TRBV15 with TRBJ1-4, with D possibly matching TRBD1 (6 bases). This CDR3 has 17 residues. Trimming cost V 1 base and J 2 bases, with 14 bases left between them. CDR1 is LNHNV and CDR2 is YYDKDF in the germline V gene (reference sequence). In nucleotides, the CDR3 is TGTGCCACCAGCAGAGCGGCCTCGAGGGGGACTAATGAAAAACTGTTTTTT. Translating it yields CATSRAASRGTNEKLFF.

The chain couples TRBV4-1 to TRBJ1-5; maybe TRBD1 (5 bases). The CDR3 sequence is 15 residues long. The germline gives CDR1 MGHRA, CDR2 YSYEKL. Trimming took 4 bases from V and 2 from J, leaving 12 bases between them. The CDR3 sequence: CASSPFQGGNQPQHF. The CDR3 bases are TGCGCCAGCAGCCCCTTTCAGGGTGGCAATCAGCCCCAGCATTTT.

This clone was found once. V and J are TRBV29-1 and TRBJ2-1; 8 bases are shared with TRBD2. Germline trimming cut 3 bases from V and 4 bases from J; bases unmatched to any gene: 5. The length of the CDR3 is 14 residues. Germline V gene data show CDR1 as SQVTM and CDR2 as ANQGSEA. The CDR3 reads CSVDSSGFYNEQFF. The DNA for the CDR3 is TGCAGCGTTGATTCTAGCGGGTTTTACAATGAGCAGTTCTTC.

The chain recombines TRBV6-1 with TRBJ1-5, with TRBD1 as a possible D gene (5 bases). The CDR3 length is 14 residues. Germline lookup yields CDR1 MNHNS and CDR2 SASEGT. V was clipped by 6 bases and J by 2 bases, with 11 bases between them. As DNA, the CDR3 is TGTGCCAGCAGGCCCGTGGGGCGCAATCAGCCCCAGCATTTT. Translating gives CASRPVGRNQPQHF.

The chain is built from TRBV6-5 and TRBJ2-2, with a tentative D call TRBD2 (7 bases). Germline CDR1 reads MNHEY; CDR2 reads SVGAGI. The CDR3 length is 15 residues. The germline V and J ends were trimmed by 4 bases and 7 bases, with 16 bases remaining between them. Here the CDR3 DNA reads TGTGCCAGCAGTTTCTTGGGGGGGGCAATCGGGGAGCTGTTTTTT. Encoded protein: CASSFLGGAIGELFF.

The chain uses TRBV11-3 and TRBJ2-1; perhaps TRBD2 as D (5 bases). V gave up 4 bases and J gave up 10 bases, with 11 bases separating them. Germline CDR1 is SGHNT and CDR2 is YENEEA. This CDR3 contains 12 residues. The CDR3 DNA sequence: TGTGCCAGCAGCTCCGTATCGGGGGAGCAGTTCTTC. Encoded protein: CASSSVSGEQFF. The variable domain in full, with the rest retrieved from reference TRBV11-3 and TRBJ2-1, is EAGVVQSPRYKIIEKKQPVAFWCNPISGHNTLYWYLQNLGQGPELLIRYENEEAVDDSQLPKDRFSAERLKGVDSTLKIQPAELGDSAVYLCASSSVSGEQFFGPGTRLTVL.

The chain uses TRBV5-1 and TRBJ1-4, with D unclear. In germline, CDR1 is SGHRS, CDR2 YFSETQ. This CDR3 has 12 residues. The V and J ends lost 5 bases and 4 bases respectively, with 6 bases between them. CDR3 bases: TGCGCCAGCAGGCGGAATAATGAAAAACTGTTTTTT. As protein: CASRRNNEKLFF.

CDR3 sequence: CASEQNTGELFF. The CDR3 coding sequence is TGTGCCAGCGAACAGAACACCGGGGAGCTGTTTTTT. The V gene is TRBV5-4, the J gene TRBJ2-2; D call uncertain. The CDR3 is 12 amino acids. CDR1 is SGHNT and CDR2 is YYREEE in the germline V gene (reference sequence). The germline V and J ends were trimmed by 7 bases and 1 base, with 5 bases remaining between them.

This clone has more than one count but fewer than ten. The gene calls are TRBV6-6 and TRBJ2-3; no reliable D call. CDR3 length equals 14 residues. Germline CDR1 MNHNY, CDR2 SVGAGI (reference sequence). The germline V and J ends were trimmed by 6 bases and 2 bases, with 12 bases remaining between them. CDR3 amino acids: CASSLDLFTDTQYF. Written as DNA, the CDR3 is TGTGCCAGCAGCCTCGACTTGTTCACAGATACGCAGTATTTT.